The 3 T cell receptor beta chains below come from one sample, sequenced in a study of cytomegalovirus exposure and HLA in healthy donors. The PCR employed 60 Vbeta primers together with 13 Jbeta primers. Generated by immunoSEQ multiplex PCR, the TCRdb table keeps only in-frame clones and is missing some. This sample contains about 72,000 clones. Sequencing input: PBMCs. The source of these receptors is a man aged 35-49 years in good health and CMV-seronegative.

The chain joins TRBV6-5 to TRBJ2-7; TRBD2 is a possible D gene (6 bases). CDR3 size: 14 residues. The ends were cut back, 3 bases at V and 5 bases at J, with 14 bases in the middle. The germline gives CDR1 MNHEY, CDR2 SVGAGI. CDR3 in amino acids: CASSYEEGGNEQYF. The CDR3 DNA follows: TGTGCCAGCAGTTATGAGGAGGGCGGCAACGAGCAGTACTTC.

Written as DNA, the CDR3 is TGTGCCAGCAGCTTACTCTACAATGAGCAGTTCTTC. Protein: CASSLLYNEQFF. The rearrangement uses TRBV7-2 and TRBJ2-1; D gene ambiguous. Germline V gives CDR1 SGHTA, CDR2 FQGNSA. The CDR3 has 12 amino acids. Trimming took 2 bases from V and 3 from J, leaving 2 bases between them. The entire variable domain, with the rest obtained from reference TRBV7-2 and TRBJ2-1, is as follows: GAGVSQSPSNKVTEKGKDVELRCDPISGHTALYWYRQSLGQGLEFLIYFQGNSAPDKSGLPSDRFSAERTGGSVSTLTIQRTQQEDSAVYLCASSLLYNEQFFGPGTRLTVL.

The chain uses TRBV6-5 and TRBJ1-2; 8 bases agree with TRBD1. The V gene's germline CDR1 is MNHEY and CDR2 SVGAGI. V lost 6 bases to trimming and J lost 8 bases; unmatched junction nucleotides: 8. This CDR3 is built from 13 residues. CDR3 loop: CASSGQGSRGYTF. The CDR3 nucleotides are TGTGCCAGCAGCGGACAGGGTTCGAGAGGCTACACCTTC.